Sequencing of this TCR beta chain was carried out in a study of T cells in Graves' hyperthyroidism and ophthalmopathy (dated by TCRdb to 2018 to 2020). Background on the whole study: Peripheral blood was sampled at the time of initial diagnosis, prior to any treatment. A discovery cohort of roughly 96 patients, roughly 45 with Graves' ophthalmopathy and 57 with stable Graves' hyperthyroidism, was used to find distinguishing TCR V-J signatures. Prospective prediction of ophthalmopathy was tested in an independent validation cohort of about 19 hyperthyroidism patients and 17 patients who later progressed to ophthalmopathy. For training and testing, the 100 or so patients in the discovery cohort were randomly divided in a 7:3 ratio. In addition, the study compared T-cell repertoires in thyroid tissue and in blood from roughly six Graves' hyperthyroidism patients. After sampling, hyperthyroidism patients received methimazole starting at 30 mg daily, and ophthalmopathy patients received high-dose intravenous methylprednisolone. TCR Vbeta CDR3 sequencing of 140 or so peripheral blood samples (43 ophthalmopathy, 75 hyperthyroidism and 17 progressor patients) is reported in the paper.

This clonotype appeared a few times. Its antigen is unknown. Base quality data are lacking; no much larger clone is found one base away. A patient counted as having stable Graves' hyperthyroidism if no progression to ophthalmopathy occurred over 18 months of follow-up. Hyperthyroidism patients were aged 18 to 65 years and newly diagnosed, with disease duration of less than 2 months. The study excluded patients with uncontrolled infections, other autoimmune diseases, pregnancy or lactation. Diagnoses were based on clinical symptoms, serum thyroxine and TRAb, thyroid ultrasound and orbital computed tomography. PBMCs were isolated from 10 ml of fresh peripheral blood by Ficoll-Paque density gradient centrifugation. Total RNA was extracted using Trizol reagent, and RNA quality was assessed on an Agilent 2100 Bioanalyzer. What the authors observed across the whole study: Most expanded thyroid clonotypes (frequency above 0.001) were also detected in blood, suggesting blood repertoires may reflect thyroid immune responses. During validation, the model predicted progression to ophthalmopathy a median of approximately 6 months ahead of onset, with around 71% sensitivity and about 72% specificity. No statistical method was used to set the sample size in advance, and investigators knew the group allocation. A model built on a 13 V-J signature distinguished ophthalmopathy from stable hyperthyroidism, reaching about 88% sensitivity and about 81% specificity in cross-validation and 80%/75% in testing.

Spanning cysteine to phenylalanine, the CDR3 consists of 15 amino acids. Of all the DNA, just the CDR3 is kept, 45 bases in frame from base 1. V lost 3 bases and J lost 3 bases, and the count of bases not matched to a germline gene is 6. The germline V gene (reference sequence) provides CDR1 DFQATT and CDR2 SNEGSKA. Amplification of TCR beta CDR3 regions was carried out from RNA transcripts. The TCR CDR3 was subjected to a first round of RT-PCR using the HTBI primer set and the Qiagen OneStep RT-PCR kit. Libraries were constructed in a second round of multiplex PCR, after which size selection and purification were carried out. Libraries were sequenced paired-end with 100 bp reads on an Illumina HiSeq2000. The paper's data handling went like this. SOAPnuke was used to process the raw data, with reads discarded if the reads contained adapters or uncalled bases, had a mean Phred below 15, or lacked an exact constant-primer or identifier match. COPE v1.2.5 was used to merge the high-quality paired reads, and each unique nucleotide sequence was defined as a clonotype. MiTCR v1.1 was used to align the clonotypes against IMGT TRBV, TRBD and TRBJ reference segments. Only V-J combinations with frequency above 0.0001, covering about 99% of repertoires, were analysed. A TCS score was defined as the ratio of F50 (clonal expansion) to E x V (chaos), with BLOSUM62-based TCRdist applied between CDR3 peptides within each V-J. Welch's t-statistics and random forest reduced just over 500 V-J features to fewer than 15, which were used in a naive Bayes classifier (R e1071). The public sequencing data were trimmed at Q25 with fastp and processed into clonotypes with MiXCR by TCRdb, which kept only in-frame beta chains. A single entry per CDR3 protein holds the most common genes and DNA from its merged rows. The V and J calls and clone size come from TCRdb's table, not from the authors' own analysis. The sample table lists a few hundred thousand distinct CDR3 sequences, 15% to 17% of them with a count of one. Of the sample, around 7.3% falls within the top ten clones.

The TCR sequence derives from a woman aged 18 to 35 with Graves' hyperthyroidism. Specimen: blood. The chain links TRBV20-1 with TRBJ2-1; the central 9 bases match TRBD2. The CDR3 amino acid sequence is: CSARNLAGFYNEQFF. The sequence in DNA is TGCAGTGCTAGGAATCTAGCGGGATTCTACAATGAGCAGTTCTTC.